The next 22 T cell receptor beta chains were all read from a single sample in a study of regulatory T cells in long-lasting Graves disease. Time point: newly diagnosed GD, antithyroid drugs for less than 3 months. TCR sequences were obtained from RNA taken from PBMCs. Assembly of TCR beta libraries relied on iRepertoire HTBI primers together with Arm-PCR of CDR3 regions. Via MiXCR, TCRdb re-called the multiplex PCR reads, giving one row per CDR3 protein. Of a few hundred thousand distinct CDR3 sequences listed, around 15% are singletons. These data are also associated with another study on T cells in Graves' hyperthyroidism and ophthalmopathy.

The sequences come from peripheral blood mononuclear cells (PBMCs), collected at new diagnosis, from a patient treated with antithyroid drugs. These receptors were obtained from a man in his forties or fifties with Graves disease.

This clonotype was recorded at least ten times. The V call is TRBV14, the J call TRBJ1-5, with D perhaps TRBD1 (5 bases). CDR1 is SGHDN, CDR2 FVKESK, per germline. Trimming cost V 4 bases and J 6 bases, with 10 bases left between them. The CDR3 loop spans 13 amino acids. The CDR3 sequence: CASSRGGGQPQHF. CDR3 nucleotide sequence: TGTGCCAGCAGCCGAGGTGGGGGTCAGCCCCAGCATTTT. Based on the CDR3 plus reference TRBV14 and TRBJ1-5, the full variable domain is EAGVTQFPSHSVIEKGQTVTLRCDPISGHDNLYWYRRVMGKEIKFLLHFVKESKQDESGMPNNRFLAERTGGTYSTLKVQPAELEDSGVYFCASSRGGGQPQHFGDGTRLSIL.

The chain couples TRBV19 to TRBJ2-3; TRBD2 is a possible D gene (7 bases). The CDR3 has 18 amino acids. V was cut by 2 bases and J by 2 bases, with 20 bases left in between. Germline loops: CDR1 LNHDA, CDR2 SQIVND (reference sequence). The CDR3 loop reads CASSIIGGLSPSTDTQYF. In DNA form, the CDR3 reads TGTGCCAGTAGTATAATAGGGGGACTATCACCGTCCACAGATACGCAGTATTTT. The variable domain in full, completed from reference TRBV19 and TRBJ2-3, reads DGGITQSPKYLFRKEGQNVTLSCEQNLNHDAMYWYRQDPGQGLRLIYYSQIVNDFQKGDIAEGYSVSREKKESFPLTVTSAQKNPTAFYLCASSIIGGLSPSTDTQYFGPGTRLTVL.

In its sample, this clonotype was seen many times. This CDR3 is CASNRDDGNTIYF. The CDR3 nucleotides are TGTGCCAGCAATCGAGACGATGGAAACACCATATATTTT. The rearrangement joins TRBV2 to TRBJ1-3; D gene unclear. The CDR3 runs 13 residues. In germline, CDR1 is SNHLY, CDR2 FYNNEI. The V end lost 7 bases, the J end lost 3 bases, and 10 bases lay between the germline ends.

The chain carries TRBV30 and TRBJ2-5; TRBD1 agrees at 7 bases. V dropped 2 bases and J dropped 4; count of bases not matched to a gene: 4. The CDR3 loop spans 13 amino acids. CDR1 and CDR2 (germline): GTSNPN, SVGIG (reference sequence). The CDR3 region is CAWSRQGPETQYF. The CDR3 DNA sequence: TGTGCCTGGAGTAGACAGGGCCCAGAGACCCAGTACTTC.

This clonotype was observed at least ten times. J is TRBJ1-4 and V is TRBV5-1; 7 nucleotides match TRBD1. The junction had 10 bases not matched to a gene; V was cut back by 4 bases and J by 7 bases. The germline V gene has CDR1 SGHRS and CDR2 YFSETQ. CDR3 length: 15 amino acids. The CDR3 bases are TGCGCCAGCAGCCCCAGACAGGGTAGGGGTGAAAAACTGTTTTTT. This encodes CASSPRQGRGEKLFF.

This clonotype has at least ten counts. The rearrangement uses TRBV6-1 and TRBJ2-7, with D uncertain. Per germline, CDR1 MNHNS and CDR2 SASEGT. V lost 11 bases to trimming and J lost 2 bases, with 13 bases between them. This CDR3 region has 12 residues. The CDR3 loop is CAVGRSPYEQYF. CDR3 sequence (DNA): TGTGCCGTAGGCCGATCGCCCTACGAGCAGTACTTC.

This clonotype appeared many times. The chain recombines TRBV7-2 with TRBJ2-5; possibly TRBD1 or TRBD2 for D (5 bases each). The CDR3 loop spans 14 amino acids. V lost 5 bases and J 5 bases, leaving 15 bases between the germline ends. Germline CDR1 is SGHTA and CDR2 is FQGNSA. CDR3 sequence: CASSRRDRGETQYF. The CDR3, as DNA: TGTGCCAGCAGCCGCCGGGACCGCGGGGAGACCCAGTACTTC. Combining the CDR3 with reference TRBV7-2 and TRBJ2-5 gives the whole variable domain GAGVSQSPSNKVTEKGKDVELRCDPISGHTALYWYRQSLGQGLEFLIYFQGNSAPDKSGLPSDRFSAERTGGSVSTLTIQRTQQEDSAVYLCASSRRDRGETQYFGPGTRLLVL.

The J gene is TRBJ2-4, the V gene TRBV6-7; 11 positions match TRBD1. TRBV6-7 is designated an ORF whose function remains uncertain. V shed 7 bases, J shed 3 bases, and the junction held 11 bases outside the gene matches. The CDR3 spans 17 residues. The CDR3 reads CASTAGTGGIVKNIQYF. The CDR3 bases are TGTGCCAGCACCGCCGGGACAGGGGGTATCGTCAAAAACATTCAGTACTTC.

Many counts were recorded for this clonotype. This sequence joins TRBV6-1 and TRBJ2-7; maybe TRBD2 (5 bases). Germline loops: CDR1 MNHNS, CDR2 SASEGT. V was trimmed by 0 bases and J by 4 bases, leaving 7 bases between them. This CDR3 comprises 13 residues. CDR3 bases: TGTGCCAGCAGTGAAGCGGACTGGTACGAGCAGTACTTC. This codes for CASSEADWYEQYF.

Concerning this clonotype itself: This could be a read error, since a much larger clone is one nucleotide away. The rearrangement joins TRBV4-2 to TRBJ1-5; 9 bases are shared with TRBD1. There are 15 residues in the CDR3. Germline assignment: CDR1 LGHNA and CDR2 YNFKEQ. V gave up 1 base and J gave up 2 bases; unmatched junction bases: 0. The CDR3 is CASSQGTGGNQPQHF. The CDR3 nucleotides read TGTGCCAGCAGCCAAGGGACAGGGGGCAATCAGCCCCAGCATTTT.

This clonotype was observed at least ten times. J is TRBJ1-1 and V is TRBV5-1; 7 nucleotides agree with TRBD1. The CDR3 is 14 amino acids. Germline trimming cut 4 bases from V and 6 bases from J; bases unmatched to any gene: 9. The germline CDR1 and CDR2 sequences are SGHRS and YFSETQ. The CDR3, as DNA: TGCGCCAGCAGCCATCCGACGACAGGGTCTGAAGCTTTCTTT. Its protein product is CASSHPTTGSEAFF.

CDR3 sequence reads: CASTQSLLAGQETQYF. The CDR3 DNA sequence: TGCGCCAGCACCCAATCACTTCTAGCGGGCCAAGAGACCCAGTACTTC. The genes are TRBV5-1 and TRBJ2-5; TRBD2 aligns across 8 bases. Looked up from germline, CDR1 is SGHRS and CDR2 is YFSETQ. Germline trimming cut 6 bases from V and 1 base from J; bases unmatched to any gene: 11. The CDR3 extends over 16 amino acids.

This clonotype was detected many times. The V call is TRBV20-1, the J call TRBJ2-3; 12 positions agree with TRBD2. The germline CDR1 and CDR2 sequences are DFQATT and SNEGSKA (reference sequence). Losses at the gene ends were 5 bases for V and 3 bases for J; bases not matched to a gene: 0. The CDR3 length is 13 residues. For the CDR3, the DNA is TGCAGTGCTGGACTAGCGGGGACAGATACGCAGTATTTT. It translates to CSAGLAGTDTQYF.

This clonotype was picked up many times. The chain joins TRBV5-1 to TRBJ2-7, with D perhaps TRBD1 or TRBD2 (5 bases each). CDR1 SGHRS and CDR2 YFSETQ come from the germline V gene. With 0 bases removed from V and 6 bases from J, the gap between germline ends came to 10 bases. The CDR3 is 13 amino acids. Here the CDR3 DNA reads TGCGCCAGCAGCTTGGCAGCTGGGGGCGAGCAGTACTTC. Encoded protein: CASSLAAGGEQYF.

This clonotype was counted many times. The chain carries TRBV12-3 or TRBV12-4 and TRBJ2-5; 8 positions agree with TRBD1. The CDR3 is 14 residues long. The ends lost 6 bases at V and 10 bases at J; junction bases unmatched: 13. The CDR3 sequence: CASSWGQATGDQYF. CDR3 DNA: TGTGCCAGCAGCTGGGGACAGGCTACGGGGGACCAGTACTTC.

Ten or more counts support this clonotype. This sequence joins TRBV20-1 and TRBJ2-1; 10 bases agree with TRBD1. In germline, CDR1 is DFQATT, CDR2 SNEGSKA (reference sequence). V shed 0 bases, J shed 6 bases, and the junction held 8 bases outside the gene matches. The CDR3 is 16 residues long. The CDR3 is CSARDRRQGAINEQFF. Written as DNA, the CDR3 is TGCAGTGCTAGAGATCGCCGACAGGGGGCAATCAATGAGCAGTTCTTC.

This clonotype was observed at least ten times. The rearrangement links TRBV30 to TRBJ1-5, with TRBD1 matching 7 bases. In germline, CDR1 is GTSNPN, CDR2 SVGIG (reference sequence). There are 14 residues in the CDR3. V lost 0 bases, J lost 5 bases, and 4 bases stayed unmatched. In DNA form, the CDR3 reads TGTGCCTGGAGTGTACCAACAGGGGATCAGCCCCAGCATTTT. Translating it yields CAWSVPTGDQPQHF.

The chain recombines TRBV19 with TRBJ1-5; TRBD1 matches 8 bases. Germline assignment: CDR1 LNHDA and CDR2 SQIVND (reference sequence). The CDR3 consists of 15 residues. The trim removed 10 bases at V and 2 bases at J, leaving 10 bases unmatched. CDR3 amino acids: CAITDGQGGNQPQHF. The CDR3 DNA reads as TGTGCCATTACCGATGGACAGGGAGGCAATCAGCCCCAGCATTTT.

In the case of this clonotype: A much larger clone sits a single nucleotide away, making a read error possible. This chain uses TRBV7-2 with TRBJ1-1; D unresolved. From germline, CDR1 is SGHTA and CDR2 FQGNSA. V lost 3 bases and J 6 bases, leaving 8 bases between the germline ends. The CDR3 length is 12 residues. The CDR3 DNA follows: TGTACCAGCAGCTTTGATAGTTCTGAAGCTTTCTTT. It specifies CTSSFDSSEAFF.

This clonotype was observed once. V usage is TRBV5-1 and J usage is TRBJ2-2, with TRBD1 identical over 7 bases. The J segment lost 7 bases and the V segment lost 0 bases, leaving 9 bases of the junction unmatched. CDR1 and CDR2 (germline): SGHRS, YFSETQ. The CDR3 is 16 residues long. The CDR3 bases are TGCGCCAGCAGCTTGGTAGGACAGGTTGCAGTCGGGGAGCTGTTTTTT. Protein: CASSLVGQVAVGELFF. Full variable domain (rest looked up from reference TRBV5-1 and TRBJ2-2): KAGVTQTPRYLIKTRGQQVTLSCSPISGHRSVSWYQQTPGQGLQFLFEYFSETQRNKGNFPGRFSGRQFSNSRSEMNVSTLELGDSALYLCASSLVGQVAVGELFFGEGSRLTVL.

The chain has TRBV20-1 and TRBJ2-3; TRBD2 agrees at 8 bases. This CDR3 is built from 18 residues. After removal of 0 bases from V and 1 base from J, the junction contained 12 bases not matched to a gene. CDR1 is DFQATT, CDR2 SNEGSKA, per germline (reference sequence). The CDR3 sequence: CSARDLNRAGARTDTQYF. Here the CDR3 DNA reads TGCAGTGCTAGAGATCTGAACCGAGCGGGAGCCCGCACAGATACGCAGTATTTT.

This clonotype was seen only once. This chain links TRBV7-2 with TRBJ2-3; 10 bases are a match to TRBD2. This CDR3 is built from 16 residues. Germline CDR1 reads SGHTA; CDR2 reads FQGNSA. The trim removed 1 base at V and 7 bases at J, leaving 8 bases unmatched. The CDR3 DNA follows: TGTGCCAGCAGCTTAGGCGGTAGCGGGGGGCGGTATACGCAGTATTTT. Translation: CASSLGGSGGRYTQYF.